Listed below are T cell receptor beta chains from one sample, sequenced in a study of Ad26.COV2.S vaccination and SARS-CoV-2 variants. Clones were read by immunoSEQ multiplex PCR, and TCRdb kept only the in-frame ones, dropping some. The sample has about 400,000 clones; 75% to 90% are singletons. This specimen consisted of peripheral blood, obtained in a trial of Ad26.COV2.S vaccine versus placebo. These receptors all come from a person aged 18 to 65 who received the Ad26.COV2.S COVID-19 vaccine or a placebo. Each CDR3 is given without its conserved first and last residue.

j_gene | v_gene | CDR3aa
TRBJ2-2 | TRBV28 | ASSLGLAGGPTGELF
TRBJ2-7 | TRBV7-2 | ASSSRQRTYEQY
TRBJ1-5 | TRBV6-1 | ASSEGRDWTNQPQH
TRBJ2-3 | TRBV5-1 | ASSLELARSTDTQY
TRBJ2-1 | TRBV29-1 | SVDGTSGRSYNEQF
TRBJ2-1 | TRBV14 | ASSQEGSEVNNEQF
TRBJ2-7 | TRBV28 | ASSLAGYEQY
TRBJ2-1 | TRBV7-8 | ASSFGLASYNEQF
TRBJ2-1 | TRBV5-1 | ASSLNSRAEQF
TRBJ2-1 | TRBV11-2 | ASSSGRSSGDNEQF
TRBJ1-4 | TRBV4-3 | ASSQDLGGEEKLF
TRBJ1-3 | TRBV28 | ASSLSGAQVTIY
TRBJ2-1 | TRBV6-9 | ASSTSGLAGGSYNEQF
TRBJ2-1 | TRBV10-3 | AISPGQGYNEQF
TRBJ2-3 | TRBV7-6 | ASSLTSGRAGDTQY
TRBJ1-6 | TRBV30 | AWSVQYNSPLH
TRBJ1-6 | TRBV5-4 | ASSSGGLNSPLH
TRBJ1-2 | TRBV28 | ASMEPGQNYGYT
TRBJ2-1 | TRBV29-1 | SGGTSGSHNEQF
TRBJ2-5 | TRBV28 | ASSPLTSSEETQY
TRBJ2-3 | TRBV10-2 | ASRFSGGTDTQY